The 18 T cell receptor beta chains below all came from one sample that was sequenced in a study of response to subunit inactivated influenza vaccine. TCRdb called the RT-PCR reads again in MiXCR, with one record for every CDR3 protein. The sample shows about 500,000 distinct CDR3 sequences, 16% of them seen only once. Sample: CD4+ T cells sorted from PBMCs, taken approximately 25 months after vaccination. The receptors were sampled from a man aged 45 to 75 who received an inactivated influenza vaccine.

There are a few counts of this clonotype. The CDR3: CASSVREGRLDEQFF. Here the CDR3 DNA reads TGTGCCAGCAGCGTGCGGGAGGGCCGTTTGGATGAGCAGTTCTTC. This sequence joins TRBV4-2 and TRBJ2-1; 9 positions agree with TRBD2. The CDR3 is made up of 15 amino acids. Germline loops: CDR1 LGHNA, CDR2 YNFKEQ. Trimming at V came to 5 bases and at J to 8 bases, leaving 10 bases not matched to a gene.

V and J are TRBV14 and TRBJ2-2; D gene uncertain. Trimming left V 2 bases short and J 6 bases short, with 7 bases between. Germline-derived CDR1 and CDR2 are SGHDN and FVKESK. This CDR3 is 13 amino acids long. In DNA form, the CDR3 reads TGTGCCAGCAGCCAATTCGAGGCCGGGGAGCTGTTTTTT. This codes for CASSQFEAGELFF.

The CDR3 is CASREVNTEAFF. The CDR3 nucleotides are TGTGCCAGCAGGGAGGTGAACACTGAAGCTTTCTTT. This sequence joins TRBV9 and TRBJ1-1; D ambiguous. The CDR3 is 12 residues long. Germline CDR1 SGDLS, CDR2 YYNGEE. With 5 bases removed from V and 0 bases from J, the gap between germline ends came to 5 bases.

This clonotype has just a few counts. The chain uses TRBV6-5 and TRBJ2-5, with 7 bases aligning to TRBD2. Germline V gene sequence: CDR1 MNHEY, CDR2 SVGAGI. The CDR3 runs to 16 residues. Trimming took 0 bases from V and 3 from J; bases not matched to a gene: 7. CDR3 bases: TGTGCCAGCAGTTACTCGGGGAGGGATCGGAAAGAGACCCAGTACTTC. Its translation is CASSYSGRDRKETQYF.

This clonotype was picked up many times. The chain is built from TRBV4-2 and TRBJ2-1, with unresolved D. V was pared by 0 bases and J by 10 bases, with 7 bases between. The CDR3 contains 12 residues. The germline V gene has CDR1 LGHNA and CDR2 YNFKEQ. The CDR3 DNA is TGTGCCAGCAGCCAAGATCTGGGGGAGCAGTTCTTC. Protein: CASSQDLGEQFF.

The CDR3 DNA follows: TGCAGTACCGGGACTAGCGGGAGGGTTAGCACAGATACGCAGTATTTT. Encoded protein: CSTGTSGRVSTDTQYF. This rearrangement joins TRBV20-1 to TRBJ2-3; the match to TRBD2 covers 16 bases. This CDR3 spans 16 amino acids. The germline gives CDR1 DFQATT, CDR2 SNEGSKA (reference sequence). J was trimmed by 0 bases and V by 8 bases; bases with no gene match: 5.

The genes are TRBV15 and TRBJ1-1, with TRBD1 as a possible D gene (6 bases). The germline CDR1 and CDR2 sequences are LNHNV and YYDKDF (reference sequence). This CDR3 is built from 17 residues. Trimming removed 8 bases at V and 6 bases at J, with 28 bases between. CDR3 sequence reads: CATGRLGAFGELSEAFF. The CDR3 nucleotides read TGTGCCACCGGGAGATTGGGGGCGTTCGGAGAACTCTCTGAAGCTTTCTTT.

This sequence joins TRBV7-3 and TRBJ2-3; 7 bases line up with TRBD2. The CDR3 is 15 residues long. The germline V gene has CDR1 SGHTA and CDR2 FQGTGA. J was trimmed by 4 bases and V by 2 bases; bases with no gene match: 6. CDR3 DNA: TGTGCCAGCAGCTTAGGTCCTAGCGGCCCAGATACGCAGTATTTT. This sequence encodes CASSLGPSGPDTQYF.

This chain joins TRBV20-1 and TRBJ2-3, with 14 bases aligning to TRBD2. This CDR3 region has 16 residues. J was trimmed by 3 bases and V by 6 bases; bases with no gene match: 8. From germline, CDR1 is DFQATT and CDR2 SNEGSKA (reference sequence). In nucleotides, the CDR3 is TGCAGTGCACCGACTAGCGGGAGGGCCCGAACAGATACGCAGTATTTT. Encoded protein: CSAPTSGRARTDTQYF.

This clonotype was counted a few times. V usage is TRBV3-1 and J usage is TRBJ2-7, with a weak D call TRBD1 (5 bases). Germline values: CDR1 LGHDT, CDR2 YNNKEL (reference sequence). CDR3 length equals 14 residues. V was trimmed by 7 bases and J by 4 bases, leaving 17 bases between them. CDR3 nucleotides: TGTGCCAGCAAAGACAGTTTATCTTCGTACGAGCAGTACTTC. Protein: CASKDSLSSYEQYF.

The V and J genes are TRBV6-2 or TRBV6-3 and TRBJ2-1, with a tentative D call TRBD2 (7 bases). V lost 3 bases and J 9 bases, leaving 15 bases between the germline ends. The CDR3 spans 14 residues. The germline CDR1 and CDR2 sequences are MNHEY and SVGEGT. The CDR3 DNA sequence: TGTGCCAGCAGTTATCGGGGGGCTATGGGTGAGCAGTTCTTC. Translated, it gives CASSYRGAMGEQFF.

Only a few counts were recorded for this clonotype. V usage is TRBV29-1 and J usage is TRBJ1-2, with 9 bases that match TRBD1. V lost 5 bases to trimming and J lost 0 bases; unmatched junction nucleotides: 1. The germline gives CDR1 SQVTM, CDR2 ANQGSEA. CDR3 length equals 13 residues. The CDR3 reads CSVTGGANYGYTF. CDR3 in DNA: TGCAGCGTTACAGGGGGCGCTAACTATGGCTACACCTTC.

The gene calls are TRBV11-2 and TRBJ2-7; D remains ambiguous. The CDR3 has 13 residues. V was pared by 1 base and J by 4 bases, with 8 bases between. The germline V gene has CDR1 SGHAT and CDR2 FQNNGV. CDR3 loop: CASSLVHQYEQYF. As DNA, the CDR3 is TGTGCCAGCAGCTTAGTCCATCAATACGAGCAGTACTTC.

This chain connects TRBV5-1 to TRBJ2-2, with D perhaps being TRBD1 or TRBD2 (5 bases each). The CDR3 has 16 residues. With 1 base removed from V and 4 bases from J, the gap between germline ends came to 14 bases. Germline CDR1 and CDR2: SGHRS and YFSETQ. DNA for the CDR3: TGCGCCAGCAGCTTGATGTTTGGGGGAAGCACCGGGGAGCTGTTTTTT. This sequence encodes CASSLMFGGSTGELFF.

This chain connects TRBV10-3 to TRBJ1-5; the match to TRBD1 covers 9 bases. Looked up from germline, CDR1 is ENHRY and CDR2 is SYGVKD. The CDR3 runs to 17 residues. V trimming: 4 bases; J trimming: 0 bases; junction bases outside the gene matches: 7. CDR3 region: CAISAGQGPYSNQPQHF. The CDR3, as DNA: TGTGCCATCAGTGCGGGACAGGGACCATATAGCAATCAGCCCCAGCATTTT.

This clonotype was detected only a few times. This sequence joins TRBV11-3 and TRBJ2-1; D is ambiguous. Trimming left V 1 base short and J 4 bases short, with 11 bases between. CDR3 length: 15 amino acids. Germline lookup yields CDR1 SGHNT and CDR2 YENEEA. In nucleotides, the CDR3 is TGTGCCAGCAGCTTAGCCCCCGCCGCATACAATGAGCAGTTCTTC. Translation gives CASSLAPAAYNEQFF.

The chain is built from TRBV12-3 or TRBV12-4 and TRBJ2-7; D gene uncertain. This CDR3 is 15 amino acids long. Between the trimmed V and J ends, which lost 0 bases and 6 bases, there was a span of 15 bases. CDR3 nucleotide sequence: TGTGCCAGCAGTTTAGCGGCGAGAAAGGTATCCGAGCAGTACTTC. It specifies CASSLAARKVSEQYF.

CDR3: CASSLAGRDSPLHF. CDR3 coding DNA: TGCGCCAGCAGCTTGGCGGGGAGAGATTCACCCCTCCACTTT. This chain uses TRBV5-1 with TRBJ1-6; D gene ambiguous. The CDR3 runs to 14 residues. Germline lookup yields CDR1 SGHRS and CDR2 YFSETQ. The V end was cut by 0 bases, the J end by 8 bases, with 9 bases between.